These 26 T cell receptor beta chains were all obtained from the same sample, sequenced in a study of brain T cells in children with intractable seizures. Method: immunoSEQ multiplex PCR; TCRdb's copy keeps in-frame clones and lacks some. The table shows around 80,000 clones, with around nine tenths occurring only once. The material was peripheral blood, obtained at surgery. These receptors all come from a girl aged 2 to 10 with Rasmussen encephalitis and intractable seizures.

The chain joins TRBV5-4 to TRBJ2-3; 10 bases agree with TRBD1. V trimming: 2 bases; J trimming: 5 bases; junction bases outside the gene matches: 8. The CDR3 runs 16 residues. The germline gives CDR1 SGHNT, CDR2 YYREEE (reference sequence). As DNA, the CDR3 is TGTGCCAGCAGCTTACGGACAGGGGGATTCAAAGATACGCAGTATTTT. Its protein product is CASSLRTGGFKDTQYF.

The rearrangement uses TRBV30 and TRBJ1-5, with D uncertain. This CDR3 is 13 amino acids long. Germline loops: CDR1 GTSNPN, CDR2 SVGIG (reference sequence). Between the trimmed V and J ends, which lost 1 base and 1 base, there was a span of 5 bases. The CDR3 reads CAWSADSNQPQHF. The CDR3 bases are TGTGCCTGGAGTGCCGACAGCAATCAGCCCCAGCATTTT.

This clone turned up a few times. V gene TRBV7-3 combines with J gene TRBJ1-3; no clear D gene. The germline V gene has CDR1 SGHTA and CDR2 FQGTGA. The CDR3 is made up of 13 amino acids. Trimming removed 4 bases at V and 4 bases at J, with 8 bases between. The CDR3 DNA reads TGTGCCAGCAGCTCGTCGCACGGAAACACCATATATTTT. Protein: CASSSSHGNTIYF. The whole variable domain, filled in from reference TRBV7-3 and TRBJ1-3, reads GAGVSQTPSNKVTEKGKYVELRCDPISGHTALYWYRQSLGQGPEFLIYFQGTGAADDSGLPNDRFFAVRPEGSVSTLKIQRTERGDSAVYLCASSSSHGNTIYFGEGSWLTVV.

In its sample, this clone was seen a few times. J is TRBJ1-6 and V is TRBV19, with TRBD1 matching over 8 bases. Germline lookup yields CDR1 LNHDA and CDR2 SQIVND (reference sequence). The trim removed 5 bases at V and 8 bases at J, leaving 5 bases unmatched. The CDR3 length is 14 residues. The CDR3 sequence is CASSLGQEYSPLHF. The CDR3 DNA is TGTGCCAGTAGTCTGGGACAGGAGTATTCACCCCTCCACTTT.

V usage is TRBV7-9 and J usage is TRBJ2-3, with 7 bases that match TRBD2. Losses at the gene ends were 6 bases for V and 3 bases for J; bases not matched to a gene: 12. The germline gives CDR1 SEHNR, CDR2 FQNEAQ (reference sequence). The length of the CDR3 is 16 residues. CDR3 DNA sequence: TGTGCCAGCAGGCCAGCGAGGAGAGCGGGGACAGATACGCAGTATTTT. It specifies CASRPARRAGTDTQYF.

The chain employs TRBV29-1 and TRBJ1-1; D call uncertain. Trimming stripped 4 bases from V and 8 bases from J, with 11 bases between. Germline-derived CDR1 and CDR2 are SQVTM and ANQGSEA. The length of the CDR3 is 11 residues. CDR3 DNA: TGCAGCGTTGTAAGAGACGCAGAAGCTTTCTTT. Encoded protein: CSVVRDAEAFF. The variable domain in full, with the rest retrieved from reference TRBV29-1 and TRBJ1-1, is SAVISQKPSRDICQRGTSLTIQCQVDSQVTMMFWYRQQPGQSLTLIATANQGSEATYESGFVIDKFPISRPNLTFSTLTVSNMSPEDSSIYLCSVVRDAEAFFGQGTRLTVV.

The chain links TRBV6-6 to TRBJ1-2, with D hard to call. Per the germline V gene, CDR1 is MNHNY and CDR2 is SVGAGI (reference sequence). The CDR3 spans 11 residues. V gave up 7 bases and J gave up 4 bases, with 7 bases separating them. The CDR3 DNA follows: TGTGCCAGCAAAGCAGTCTATGGCTACACCTTC. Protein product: CASKAVYGYTF.

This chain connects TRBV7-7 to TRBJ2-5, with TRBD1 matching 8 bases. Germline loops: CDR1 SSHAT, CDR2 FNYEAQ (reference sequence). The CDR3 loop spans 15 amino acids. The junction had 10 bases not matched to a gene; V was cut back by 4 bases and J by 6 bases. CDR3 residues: CASSYESGGAKTQYF. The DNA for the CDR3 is TGTGCCAGCAGCTATGAGTCAGGGGGCGCGAAGACCCAGTACTTC.

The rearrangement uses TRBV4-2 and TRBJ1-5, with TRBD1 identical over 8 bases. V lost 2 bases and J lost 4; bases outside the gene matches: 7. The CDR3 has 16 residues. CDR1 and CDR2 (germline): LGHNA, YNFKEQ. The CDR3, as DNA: TGTGCCAGCAGCCAACCTGGACAGGGCACAAATCAGCCCCAGCATTTT. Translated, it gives CASSQPGQGTNQPQHF.

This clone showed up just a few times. This CDR3 is CAISETGGGTEAFF. CDR3 bases: TGTGCCATCAGTGAGACAGGGGGCGGCACTGAAGCTTTCTTT. The chain recombines TRBV10-3 with TRBJ1-1; 9 bases map to TRBD1. Germline CDR1 and CDR2: ENHRY and SYGVKD. This CDR3 comprises 14 residues. V shed 2 bases and J 4 bases; nucleotides not matched to a gene: 2.

CDR3 sequence: CASSDPHYEQYF. CDR3 sequence (DNA): TGTGCCAGCAGTGACCCCCACTACGAGCAGTACTTC. The gene calls are TRBV2 and TRBJ2-7; D unresolved. In germline, CDR1 is SNHLY, CDR2 FYNNEI. Trimming took off 3 bases at V and 3 bases at J, with 6 bases between the two ends. This CDR3 is 12 amino acids long. The complete variable domain, with remaining parts taken from reference TRBV2 and TRBJ2-7, reads EPEVTQTPSHQVTQMGQEVILRCVPISNHLYFYWYRQILGQKVEFLVSFYNNEISEKSEIFDDQFSVERPDGSNFTLKIRSTKLEDSAMYFCASSDPHYEQYFGPGTRLTVT.

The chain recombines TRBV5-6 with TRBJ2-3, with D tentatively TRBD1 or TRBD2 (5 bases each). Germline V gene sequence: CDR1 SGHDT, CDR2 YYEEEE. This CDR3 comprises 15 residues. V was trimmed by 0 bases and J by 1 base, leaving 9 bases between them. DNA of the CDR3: TGTGCCAGCAGCTTGGGAGGGGTGGGCACAGATACGCAGTATTTT. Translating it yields CASSLGGVGTDTQYF.

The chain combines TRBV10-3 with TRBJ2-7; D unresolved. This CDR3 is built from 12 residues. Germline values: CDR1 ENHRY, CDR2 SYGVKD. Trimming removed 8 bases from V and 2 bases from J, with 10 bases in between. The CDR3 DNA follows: TGTGCCATCGGAACTGGTCCCTACGAGCAGTACTTC. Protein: CAIGTGPYEQYF.

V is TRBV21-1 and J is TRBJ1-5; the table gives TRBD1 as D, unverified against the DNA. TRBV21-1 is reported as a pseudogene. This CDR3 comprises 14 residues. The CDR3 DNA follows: TGTGCCAGCAGCAAAAACAGGGGAAAGGGACCCCAGCATTTT. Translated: CASSKNRGKGPQHF.

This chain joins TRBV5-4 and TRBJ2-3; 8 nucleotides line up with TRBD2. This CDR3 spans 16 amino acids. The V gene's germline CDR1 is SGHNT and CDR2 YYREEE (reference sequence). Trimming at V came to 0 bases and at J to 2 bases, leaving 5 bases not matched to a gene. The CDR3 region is CASSLESGSVTDTQYF. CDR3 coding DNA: TGTGCCAGCAGCTTGGAGAGCGGGAGTGTCACAGATACGCAGTATTTT.

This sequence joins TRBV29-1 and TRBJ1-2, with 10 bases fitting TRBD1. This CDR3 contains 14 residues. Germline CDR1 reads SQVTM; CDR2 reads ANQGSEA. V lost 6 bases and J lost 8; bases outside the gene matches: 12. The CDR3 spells CSVPRRQGAGGYTF. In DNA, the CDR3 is TGCAGCGTCCCCCGGAGACAGGGGGCCGGAGGCTACACCTTC.

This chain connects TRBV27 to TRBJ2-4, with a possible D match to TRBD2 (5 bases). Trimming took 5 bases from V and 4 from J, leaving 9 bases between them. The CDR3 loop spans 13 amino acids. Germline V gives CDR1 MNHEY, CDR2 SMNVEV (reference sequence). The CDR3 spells CASSLGGKNIQYF. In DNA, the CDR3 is TGTGCCAGCAGTCTTGGCGGGAAAAACATTCAGTACTTC.

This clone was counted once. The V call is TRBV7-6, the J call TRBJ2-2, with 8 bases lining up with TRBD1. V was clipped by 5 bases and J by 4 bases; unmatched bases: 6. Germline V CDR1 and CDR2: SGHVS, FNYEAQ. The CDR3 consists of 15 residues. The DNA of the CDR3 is TGTGCCAGCAGCACCAGACAGGGGTTCACCGGGGAGCTGTTTTTT. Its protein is CASSTRQGFTGELFF.

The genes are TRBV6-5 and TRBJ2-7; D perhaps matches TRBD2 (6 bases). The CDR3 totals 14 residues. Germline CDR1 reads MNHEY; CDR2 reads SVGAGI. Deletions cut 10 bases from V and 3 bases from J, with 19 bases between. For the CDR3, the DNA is TGTGCCACCATGCGTGGAGGGGCCGGCTACGAGCAGTACTTC. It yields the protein CATMRGGAGYEQYF.

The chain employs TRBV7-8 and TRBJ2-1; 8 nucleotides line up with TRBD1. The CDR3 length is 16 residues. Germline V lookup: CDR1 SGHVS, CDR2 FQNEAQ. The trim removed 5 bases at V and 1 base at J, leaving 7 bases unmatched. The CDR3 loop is CASSPRRQGSYNEQFF. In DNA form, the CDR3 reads TGTGCCAGCAGCCCGAGGCGACAGGGGTCCTACAATGAGCAGTTCTTC.

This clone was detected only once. CDR3 region: CASGLPPLKQYF. DNA for the CDR3: TGTGCTAGTGGTTTGCCACCTCTAAAGCAGTACTTC. The chain recombines TRBV12-5 with TRBJ2-7; D gene unclear. Germline V CDR1 and CDR2: LGHNT, FRNRAP. The V end was cut by 2 bases, the J end by 8 bases, with 10 bases between. The CDR3 is 12 residues long.

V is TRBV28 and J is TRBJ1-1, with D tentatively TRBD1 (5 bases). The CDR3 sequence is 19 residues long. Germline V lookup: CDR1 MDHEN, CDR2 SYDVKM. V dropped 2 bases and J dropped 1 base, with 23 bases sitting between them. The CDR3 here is CASSLVRRGVWEPNTEAFF. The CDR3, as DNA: TGTGCCAGCAGTTTAGTTAGGAGGGGCGTTTGGGAACCGAACACTGAAGCTTTCTTT. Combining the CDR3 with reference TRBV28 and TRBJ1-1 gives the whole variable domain DVKVTQSSRYLVKRTGEKVFLECVQDMDHENMFWYRQDPGLGLRLIYFSYDVKMKEKGDIPEGYSVSREKKERFSLILESASTNQTSMYLCASSLVRRGVWEPNTEAFFGQGTRLTVV.

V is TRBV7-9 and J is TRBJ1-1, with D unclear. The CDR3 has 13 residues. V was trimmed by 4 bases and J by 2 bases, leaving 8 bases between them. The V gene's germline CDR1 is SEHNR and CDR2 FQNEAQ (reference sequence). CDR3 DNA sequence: TGTGCCAGCAGCTCATCCTTAAACACTGAAGCTTTCTTT. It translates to CASSSSLNTEAFF.

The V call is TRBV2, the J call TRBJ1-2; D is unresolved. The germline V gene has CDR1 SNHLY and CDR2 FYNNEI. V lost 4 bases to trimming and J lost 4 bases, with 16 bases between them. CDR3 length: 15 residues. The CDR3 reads CASSADTGTLYGYTF. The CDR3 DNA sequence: TGTGCCAGCAGTGCAGACACCGGAACCCTCTATGGCTACACCTTC.

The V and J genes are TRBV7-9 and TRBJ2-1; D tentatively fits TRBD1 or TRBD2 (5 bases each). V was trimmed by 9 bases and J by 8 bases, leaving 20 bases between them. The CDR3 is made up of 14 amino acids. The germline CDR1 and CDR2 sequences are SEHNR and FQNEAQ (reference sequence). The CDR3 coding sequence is TGTGCCAGTTGGCCCTCTTCGAGGGGCGATGAGCAGTTCTTC. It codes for CASWPSSRGDEQFF.

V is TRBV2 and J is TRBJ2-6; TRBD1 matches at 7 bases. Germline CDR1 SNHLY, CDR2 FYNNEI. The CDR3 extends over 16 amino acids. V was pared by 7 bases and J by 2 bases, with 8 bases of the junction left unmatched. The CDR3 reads CASIRGTEAGANVLTF. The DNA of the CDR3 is TGTGCCAGCATCAGGGGGACGGAGGCTGGGGCCAACGTCCTGACTTTC.